Following are 7 T cell receptor beta chains from one sample sequenced in a study of molecular identifiers for immune sequencing clone quantification. TCRdb passed the PCR reads through MiXCR, listing each CDR3 protein once. The sample has about 640,000 distinct CDR3 sequences; 20% are singletons. The sample was naive CD8+ T cells from blood, with Jurkat cell RNA spiked in. Subset in this sample: FACS-sorted CD8+CD4-CCR7+CD45RA+ naive T cells. Every receptor here comes from a human donor in good health. Some libraries in this study had Jurkat cell RNA spiked in.

This clonotype has just a few counts. The V gene is TRBV11-3, the J gene TRBJ1-1, with unresolved D. The CDR3 totals 17 residues. The V gene's germline CDR1 is SGHNT and CDR2 YENEEA. Deletions cut 2 bases from V and 3 bases from J, with 19 bases between. In DNA, the CDR3 is TGTGCCAGCAGCTTATTGTCTCGGCTTTCAATGGACACTGAAGCTTTCTTT. Amino acid sequence: CASSLLSRLSMDTEAFF. Together with reference TRBV11-3 and TRBJ1-1, the CDR3 gives the full variable domain: EAGVVQSPRYKIIEKKQPVAFWCNPISGHNTLYWYLQNLGQGPELLIRYENEEAVDDSQLPKDRFSAERLKGVDSTLKIQPAELGDSAVYLCASSLLSRLSMDTEAFFGQGTRLTVV.

A remark on this clonotype: Possible read error: a much larger clone is one base away. The chain employs TRBV2 and TRBJ1-4; TRBD1 agrees at 9 bases. CDR3 length equals 14 residues. The V gene's germline CDR1 is SNHLY and CDR2 FYNNEI. The chain's CDR3 is CASSPGQGYGKLLF. The CDR3 DNA is TGTGCCAGCAGTCCGGGACAGGGCTACGGAAAACTGCTTTTT.

CDR3 in DNA: TGTGCCAGCAGGGACAGGGACCGACCAGATACGCAGTATTTT. This encodes CASRDRDRPDTQYF. The chain combines TRBV6-5 with TRBJ2-3, with 8 bases aligning to TRBD1. Per the germline V gene, CDR1 is MNHEY and CDR2 is SVGAGI. The junction had 6 bases not matched to a gene; V was cut back by 6 bases and J by 4 bases. The CDR3 extends over 14 amino acids.

This clonotype was picked up many times. The genes are TRBV7-9 and TRBJ2-1; 8 nucleotides align to TRBD1. The CDR3 contains 13 residues. Germline-derived CDR1 and CDR2 are SEHNR and FQNEAQ (reference sequence). The V gene end was trimmed by 7 bases and the J gene end by 2 bases; junction bases not matched to a gene: 1. CDR3 coding DNA: TGTGCCAGCACGGGACAGGCCTACAATGAGCAGTTCTTC. Encoded protein: CASTGQAYNEQFF. Complete variable domain (other parts from reference TRBV7-9 and TRBJ2-1): DTGVSQNPRHKITKRGQNVTFRCDPISEHNRLYWYRQTLGQGPEFLTYFQNEAQLEKSRLLSDRFSAERPKGSFSTLEIQRTEQGDSAMYLCASTGQAYNEQFFGPGTRLTVL.

This clonotype has ten or more counts. This chain uses TRBV6-1 with TRBJ2-7; the D is unclear. There are 13 residues in the CDR3. V lost 9 bases, J lost 4 bases, and 16 bases lay in between. Germline-derived CDR1 and CDR2 are MNHNS and SASEGT. The CDR3 reads CASSPRTFYEQYF. The CDR3 coding sequence is TGTGCCAGTAGTCCCCGGACGTTTTACGAGCAGTACTTC.

This clonotype was counted ten times or more. This chain joins TRBV4-3 and TRBJ2-2, with D maybe TRBD1 (5 bases). V was shortened by 5 bases and J by 0 bases, with 19 bases between the two germline ends. This CDR3 contains 18 residues. Germline loops: CDR1 LGHNA, CDR2 YSLEER. CDR3 in amino acids: CASSMRQQLGTNTGELFF. The CDR3, as DNA: TGCGCCAGCAGCATGCGACAGCAGCTAGGAACGAACACCGGGGAGCTGTTTTTT.

This clonotype was seen more than once but under ten times. A much larger clone lies a single base off, so this may be a read error. This chain uses TRBV28 with TRBJ1-1; D gene unclear. There are 11 residues in the CDR3. Looked up from germline, CDR1 is MDHEN and CDR2 is SYDVKM. Trimming removed 4 bases at V and 8 bases at J, with 8 bases between. CDR3 loop: CASSSDGEAFF. The CDR3 DNA reads as TGTGCCAGCAGTTCGGACGGGGAAGCTTTCTTT. Looking up the rest from reference TRBV28 and TRBJ1-1 gives the full variable domain: DVKVTQSSRYLVKRTGEKVFLECVQDMDHENMFWYRQDPGLGLRLIYFSYDVKMKEKGDIPEGYSVSREKKERFSLILESASTNQTSMYLCASSSDGEAFFGQGTRLTVV.